These T cell receptor beta chains were read from a single sample in a study of CD8+ T cells in alopecia areata. TCRdb keeps only in-frame clones here, not all; method: immunoSEQ multiplex PCR. The table records about 150,000 clones, under 70% of them present only once. The source was CD4+ T cells sorted from blood, collected at week 4, from a patient treated with tofacitinib. The receptors come from a human donor with alopecia areata. CDR3s include the opening cysteine and the closing phenylalanine or tryptophan. The D gene is left open where the match is weak. A clone size is listed for some rows: how often the clone was seen (once, few, many), or a class if it is expanded.

D: TRBD2; V: TRBV15; size: -; length: 16; J: TRBJ2-3; DNA: TGTGCCACCAGCAGAGATCGGCAGCGGGGGACAGATACGCAGTATTTT; CDR3: CATSRDRQRGTDTQYF
D: -; V: TRBV30; size: -; length: 12; J: TRBJ2-5; DNA: TGTGCCTGGGACAGTCAGGAGAGGACCCAGTACTTC; CDR3: CAWDSQERTQYF
D: -; V: TRBV29-1; size: -; length: 14; J: TRBJ1-3; DNA: TGCAGCGCGACGTTATCAACAGGGAGGAACACCATATATTTT; CDR3: CSATLSTGRNTIYF
D: -; V: TRBV7-2; size: few; length: 15; J: TRBJ2-7; DNA: TGTGCCAGCAGCTTAAAGTTTTCCAGCCAGGGCGAGCAGTACTTC; CDR3: CASSLKFSSQGEQYF
D: -; V: TRBV18; size: -; length: 15; J: TRBJ2-2; DNA: TGTGCCAGCTCACCACTCCAGGGGAACACCGGGGAGCTGTTTTTT; CDR3: CASSPLQGNTGELFF
D: TRBD2; V: TRBV9; size: -; length: 18; J: TRBJ2-3; DNA: TGTGCCAGCAGCGTAGCTACGGGGACTAGCGGGGGGGCAGATACGCAGTATTTT; CDR3: CASSVATGTSGGADTQYF
D: TRBD1; V: TRBV6-5; size: -; length: 12; J: TRBJ1-2; DNA: TGTGCCAGCAGGATACAGGGGGCTGGCTACACCTTC; CDR3: CASRIQGAGYTF
D: -; V: TRBV4-1; size: -; length: 12; J: TRBJ2-5; DNA: TGCGCCAGCAGCCAAGATCGAGAGACCCAGTACTTC; CDR3: CASSQDRETQYF
D: -; V: TRBV6-1; size: once; length: 11; J: TRBJ1-2; DNA: TGTGCCAGCAGTGAAGACTATGGCTACACCTTC; CDR3: CASSEDYGYTF
D: TRBD1; V: TRBV5-4; size: -; length: 14; J: TRBJ1-6; DNA: TGTGCCAGCAGGAATCAGGGGGGATATTCACCCCTCCACTTT; CDR3: CASRNQGGYSPLHF
D: -; V: TRBV14; size: -; length: 17; J: TRBJ1-1; DNA: TGTGCCAGCAGCCAAAGACTAGGCCGGCCCGGGGACACTGAAGCTTTCTTT; CDR3: CASSQRLGRPGDTEAFF
D: TRBD2; V: TRBV5-1; size: -; length: 15; J: TRBJ2-1; DNA: TGCGCCAGCAGCGAGACTAGCGGGGTGTACAATGAGCAGTTCTTC; CDR3: CASSETSGVYNEQFF
D: -; V: TRBV9; size: few; length: 13; J: TRBJ1-1; DNA: TGTGCCAGCAGCGTACTGGGGGGGACTGAAGCTTTCTTT; CDR3: CASSVLGGTEAFF
D: TRBD1; V: TRBV5-4; size: -; length: 13; J: TRBJ2-5; DNA: TGTGCCAGCAGCTTGGACAGGGGAGAGACCCAGTACTTC; CDR3: CASSLDRGETQYF
D: TRBD1; V: TRBV30; size: -; length: 14; J: TRBJ1-4; DNA: TGTGCCTGGAGTGGGGGGACAGGGTTGGAAAAACTGTTTTTT; CDR3: CAWSGGTGLEKLFF
D: -; V: TRBV25-1; size: -; length: 13; J: TRBJ1-4; DNA: TGTGCCAGCGTAGACATGGGCGGGGAAAAACTGTTTTTT; CDR3: CASVDMGGEKLFF
D: -; V: TRBV5-1; size: -; length: 14; J: TRBJ1-4; DNA: TGCGCCAGCAGCCCCGGGGCCAGGCGAGAAAAACTGTTTTTT; CDR3: CASSPGARREKLFF
D: -; V: TRBV5-4; size: -; length: 13; J: TRBJ2-3; DNA: TGTGCCAGCAGCTTGGAGGGAGCGGATACGCAGTATTTT; CDR3: CASSLEGADTQYF
D: -; V: TRBV7-9; size: few; length: 14; J: TRBJ2-7; DNA: TGTGCCAGCAGCTCCGGACGGGTCAACCACGAGCAGTACTTC; CDR3: CASSSGRVNHEQYF
D: -; V: TRBV29-1; size: -; length: 12; J: TRBJ1-1; DNA: TGCAGCGTTGTCGACAGGTTCGCGGGAGCTTTCTTT; CDR3: CSVVDRFAGAFF
D: -; V: TRBV4-1; size: -; length: 13; J: TRBJ2-4; DNA: TGCGCCAGCAGCCAAGAAGGCTCCGCGTCCCCATACTTC; CDR3: CASSQEGSASPYF
D: TRBD1; V: TRBV10-3; size: -; length: 14; J: TRBJ1-2; DNA: TGTGCCATCAGTGAGCCCCGACAGGGGGATGGCTACACCTTC; CDR3: CAISEPRQGDGYTF
D: -; V: TRBV4-1; size: -; length: 14; J: TRBJ2-3; DNA: TGCGCCAGCAGCCAAGAAGATGGGGGGGATACGCAGTATTTT; CDR3: CASSQEDGGDTQYF